What follows are 20 T cell receptor beta chains derived from one specimen sequenced in a study of shared T cell receptors in the human thymus. The method was immunoSEQ multiplex PCR; TCRdb's version includes in-frame clones alone and lacks a portion of them. Of 700,000 or so clones listed, 80% to 90% are singletons. The sample also formed part of further work on human thymus T cells.

Input material: thymocytes. These TCRs come from a girl less than two years old with a congenital heart defect.

This clone was seen only once. The V and J genes are TRBV6-1 and TRBJ1-2; D is possibly TRBD1 (5 bases). The CDR3 length is 19 residues. V dropped 2 bases and J dropped 5 bases, with 27 bases sitting between them. The germline CDR1 and CDR2 sequences are MNHNS and SASEGT. CDR3 in amino acids: CASSELVGFGYRRRYGYTF. CDR3 coding DNA: TGTGCCAGCAGTGAATTAGTTGGGTTCGGGTACAGGAGAAGATATGGCTACACCTTC.

This clone is a singleton in its sample. The chain is built from TRBV4-1 and TRBJ1-2, with D possibly matching TRBD1 (5 bases). This CDR3 is 16 amino acids long. CDR1 and CDR2 (germline): MGHRA, YSYEKL. Trimming took off 1 base at V and 2 bases at J, with 14 bases between the two ends. CDR3 nucleotides: TGCGCCAGCAGCCAAGGGGGAGGGGATAAGAACTATGGCTACACCTTC. Translation gives CASSQGGGDKNYGYTF.

The V gene is TRBV19, the J gene TRBJ1-5; 9 bases fit TRBD1. After removal of 6 bases from V and 6 bases from J, the junction contained 24 bases not matched to a gene. The CDR3 has 20 residues. CDR1 and CDR2 (germline): LNHDA, SQIVND (reference sequence). CDR3 in amino acids: CASSEEEPGQGSPLGQPQHF. DNA for the CDR3: TGTGCCAGTAGCGAAGAAGAACCGGGACAGGGTTCACCTTTAGGTCAGCCCCAGCATTTT. The variable domain in full, completed from reference TRBV19 and TRBJ1-5, reads DGGITQSPKYLFRKEGQNVTLSCEQNLNHDAMYWYRQDPGQGLRLIYYSQIVNDFQKGDIAEGYSVSREKKESFPLTVTSAQKNPTAFYLCASSEEEPGQGSPLGQPQHFGDGTRLSIL.

This clone was counted between two and nine times. The CDR3 sequence is CASSPTDRLNTEAFF. The CDR3 DNA follows: TGTGCCAGCAGCCCTACGGACAGGTTGAACACTGAAGCTTTCTTT. This chain links TRBV9 with TRBJ1-1, with TRBD1 matching over 7 bases. The CDR3 has 15 amino acids. V gave up 4 bases and J gave up 0 bases; unmatched junction bases: 6. Germline assignment: CDR1 SGDLS and CDR2 YYNGEE.

Details on this clone: The same CDR3 can be traced to other DNA sequences in this sample. The chain is built from TRBV7-9 and TRBJ1-3; D is unresolved. Trimming took off 0 bases at V and 0 bases at J, with 6 bases between the two ends. The CDR3 covers 15 residues. Germline CDR1 and CDR2: SEHNR and FQNEAQ (reference sequence). CDR3 sequence: CASSLAATSGNTIYF. Here the CDR3 DNA reads TGTGCCAGCAGCTTAGCGGCCACCTCTGGAAACACCATATATTTT.

This chain links TRBV15 with TRBJ1-1; 12 bases map to TRBD1. CDR1 is LNHNV, CDR2 YYDKDF, per germline (reference sequence). The CDR3 extends over 17 amino acids. After removal of 3 bases from V and 2 bases from J, the junction contained 7 bases not matched to a gene. CDR3 nucleotide sequence: TGTGCCACCAGCAGGGGGGACAGGGGGCAATTCAACACTGAAGCTTTCTTT. It codes for CATSRGDRGQFNTEAFF.

The V call is TRBV15, the J call TRBJ2-4; 8 bases align to TRBD1. The CDR3 totals 18 residues. CDR1 is LNHNV and CDR2 is YYDKDF in the germline V gene (reference sequence). V trimming: 2 bases; J trimming: 3 bases; junction bases outside the gene matches: 12. This chain's CDR3 is CATSRINSGGLGKNIQYF. CDR3 DNA sequence: TGTGCCACCAGCAGAATCAATTCAGGGGGCTTGGGCAAAAACATTCAGTACTTC.

In its sample, this clone was seen once. V and J are TRBV19 and TRBJ1-1; TRBD1 matches 8 bases. The germline gives CDR1 LNHDA, CDR2 SQIVND (reference sequence). The J segment lost 1 base and the V segment lost 4 bases, leaving 2 bases of the junction unmatched. The CDR3 runs to 14 residues. The CDR3 is CASSRDRGNTEAFF. Here the CDR3 DNA reads TGTGCCAGTAGTAGAGACAGGGGGAACACTGAAGCTTTCTTT.

The chain couples TRBV6-1 to TRBJ1-1; D not resolved. The CDR3 has 15 residues. The V end was cut by 6 bases, the J end by 1 base, with 15 bases between. Germline CDR1 is MNHNS and CDR2 is SASEGT. Here the CDR3 reads CASRDSLRKNTEAFF. The CDR3 DNA reads TGTGCCAGCAGGGACTCCCTAAGGAAGAACACTGAAGCTTTCTTT.

The gene calls are TRBV6-5 and TRBJ1-3; weak D call: TRBD1 (6 bases). CDR1 is MNHEY and CDR2 is SVGAGI in the germline V gene. V was clipped by 6 bases and J by 2 bases, with 14 bases between them. This CDR3 is 15 amino acids long. The CDR3 is CASRLQGLAGNTIYF. The CDR3 DNA follows: TGTGCCAGCAGGTTACAGGGCTTAGCTGGAAACACCATATATTTT.

The chain has TRBV19 and TRBJ1-5; 7 bases match TRBD1. Germline loops: CDR1 LNHDA, CDR2 SQIVND (reference sequence). The CDR3 is made up of 19 amino acids. V gave up 7 bases and J gave up 0 bases; unmatched junction bases: 18. As DNA, the CDR3 is TGTGCCAGTACCCCGGGTGCGGGACAGCATGTAGGTAGCAATCAGCCCCAGCATTTT. Translating gives CASTPGAGQHVGSNQPQHF.

The chain carries TRBV5-1 and TRBJ1-4; 7 nucleotides align to TRBD1. This CDR3 has 17 residues. Germline lookup yields CDR1 SGHRS and CDR2 YFSETQ. V trimming: 4 bases; J trimming: 3 bases; junction bases outside the gene matches: 12. CDR3 sequence (DNA): TGCGCCAGCAGCCGGGACAGCTCCCTAGGGGCTAATGAAAAACTGTTTTTT. Its protein product is CASSRDSSLGANEKLFF.

V gene TRBV14 combines with J gene TRBJ1-6, with 7 bases matching TRBD1. This CDR3 is 15 amino acids long. Germline V gene lookup returns CDR1 SGHDN and CDR2 FVKESK. Trimming cost V 0 bases and J 7 bases; bases outside gene matches: 3. The CDR3 spells CASSQEGRGNSPLHF. The CDR3 coding sequence is TGTGCCAGCAGCCAAGAAGGCAGGGGGAATTCACCCCTCCACTTT.

The count of this clone is one. The CDR3 region has the DNA TGCAGTGCTACGGAGTTCTACGAGCAGTACTTC. Its protein is CSATEFYEQYF. This sequence joins TRBV20-1 and TRBJ2-7; D is uncertain. Germline V lookup: CDR1 DFQATT, CDR2 SNEGSKA (reference sequence). Trimming took off 4 bases at V and 3 bases at J, with 7 bases between the two ends. CDR3 length: 11 amino acids.

The chain combines TRBV5-5 with TRBJ1-3; D not certain. Germline lookup yields CDR1 SGHKS and CDR2 YYEKEE (reference sequence). The CDR3 spans 15 residues. The V end was cut by 0 bases, the J end by 4 bases, with 11 bases between. This CDR3 is CASSLVANEGNTIYF. CDR3 sequence (DNA): TGTGCCAGCAGCTTGGTCGCAAATGAGGGAAACACCATATATTTT.

A remark on this clone: This is likely a read error, given that the CDR3 carries no conserved phenylalanine or tryptophan at its end. This chain links TRBV5-5 with TRBJ1-6; unclear D gene. Trimming cost V 2 bases and J 0 bases, with 6 bases left between them. The CDR3 covers 15 residues. Germline loops: CDR1 SGHKS, CDR2 YYEKEE (reference sequence). The CDR3 region has the DNA TGTGCCAGCAGCTTACCGAGCTCCTATAATTCACCCCTCCACCTT. It codes for CASSLPSSYNSPLHL.

This sequence joins TRBV4-1 and TRBJ2-7, with 8 bases fitting TRBD1. The ends lost 0 bases at V and 3 bases at J; junction bases unmatched: 4. The CDR3 runs to 15 residues. The germline CDR1 and CDR2 sequences are MGHRA and YSYEKL. CDR3 DNA sequence: TGCGCCAGCAGCCAAGAGCCAGGGGGCCTCTACGAGCAGTACTTC. Protein: CASSQEPGGLYEQYF.

The chain combines TRBV6-5 with TRBJ1-6, with TRBD1 matching over 8 bases. V lost 5 bases, J lost 5 bases, and 5 bases stayed unmatched. The CDR3 covers 15 residues. The germline V gene has CDR1 MNHEY and CDR2 SVGAGI. CDR3 loop: CASSPPGQDNSPLHF. CDR3 nucleotides: TGTGCCAGCAGTCCTCCGGGACAGGATAATTCACCCCTCCACTTT.

The V call is TRBV6-5, the J call TRBJ1-2; 7 bases are a match to TRBD1. Trimming at V came to 10 bases and at J to 0 bases, leaving 5 bases not matched to a gene. The CDR3 runs 13 residues. The germline gives CDR1 MNHEY, CDR2 SVGAGI. As DNA, the CDR3 is TGTGCCACCAGGGACAGCCCTAACTATGGCTACACCTTC. Its protein product is CATRDSPNYGYTF.

The genes are TRBV5-1 and TRBJ1-1; 7 bases fit TRBD1. Unmatched junction bases numbered 4, after V lost 10 bases and J lost 1 base. Germline lookup yields CDR1 SGHRS and CDR2 YFSETQ. CDR3 length: 12 amino acids. The CDR3 sequence is CASGQTNTEAFF. The CDR3 DNA follows: TGCGCCTCGGGACAGACGAACACTGAAGCTTTCTTT.